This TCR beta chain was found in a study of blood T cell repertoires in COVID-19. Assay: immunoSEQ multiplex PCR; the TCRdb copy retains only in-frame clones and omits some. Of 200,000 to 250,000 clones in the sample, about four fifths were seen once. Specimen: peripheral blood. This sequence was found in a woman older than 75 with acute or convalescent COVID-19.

CDR3 bases: TGTGCCTCACGGACTAGCGGGGGCACAGATACGCAGTATTTT. Its protein is CASRTSGGTDTQYF. The rearrangement links TRBV10-3 to TRBJ2-3; TRBD2 agrees at 12 bases. CDR1 and CDR2 from the germline V gene are ENHRY and SYGVKD. J gave up 1 base and V 11 bases, and 4 bases lay outside the gene matches. The CDR3 contains 14 residues.